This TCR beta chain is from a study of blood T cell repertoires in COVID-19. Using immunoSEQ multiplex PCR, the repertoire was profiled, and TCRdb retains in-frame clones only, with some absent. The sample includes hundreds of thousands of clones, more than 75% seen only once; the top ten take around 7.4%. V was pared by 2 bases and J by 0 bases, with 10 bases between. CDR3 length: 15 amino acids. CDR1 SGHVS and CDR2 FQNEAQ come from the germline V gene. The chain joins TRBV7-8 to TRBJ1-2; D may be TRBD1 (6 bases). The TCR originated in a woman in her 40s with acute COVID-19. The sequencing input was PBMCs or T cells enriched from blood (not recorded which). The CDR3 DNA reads TGTGCCAGCAGCTTACAGGGGAACGCTAACTATGGCTACACCTTC. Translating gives CASSLQGNANYGYTF.